The present T cell receptor beta chain was sequenced within a study of cytomegalovirus exposure and HLA in healthy donors. Overall study results and limits: It was reported that the classifier diagnosed cytomegalovirus status with high specificity and sensitivity in both the original and validation cohorts. It was confirmed in vitro that a few of the CMV-associated chains were specific for CMV antigens. The only immune exposure information that was available was CMV serostatus.

Regarding donors, all were healthy bone marrow donors. The CDR3 runs to 14 residues. Trimming shortened V by 3 bases and J by 1 base, and 7 bases separated the two germline ends. The V gene's germline CDR1 is SGDLS and CDR2 YYNGEE. As for this clone: Its target is not known.

PCR primers comprised 60 Vbeta and 13 Jbeta primers. The method was immunoSEQ multiplex PCR; TCRdb's version includes in-frame clones alone and lacks a portion of them. This table has about 210,000 clones, about 75% appearing once. The origin of this receptor is a male donor in good health and CMV-seronegative. The gene calls are TRBV9 and TRBJ2-2; D gene uncertain. Material for sequencing was PBMCs. CDR3 sequence reads: CASSGAGNTGELFF. CDR3 nucleotide sequence: TGTGCCAGCAGCGGGGCAGGGAACACCGGGGAGCTGTTTTTT.